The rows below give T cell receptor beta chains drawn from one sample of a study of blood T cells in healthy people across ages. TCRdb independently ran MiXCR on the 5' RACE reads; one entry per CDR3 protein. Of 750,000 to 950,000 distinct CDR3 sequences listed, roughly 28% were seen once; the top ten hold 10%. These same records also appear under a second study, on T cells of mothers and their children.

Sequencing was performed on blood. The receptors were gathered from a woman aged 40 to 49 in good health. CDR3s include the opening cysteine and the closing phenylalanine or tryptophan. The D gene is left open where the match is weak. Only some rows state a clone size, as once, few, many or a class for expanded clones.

CDR3 protein: CASSVEGRGTDTQYF
CDR3 DNA: TGTGCCAGCAGCGTTGAGGGGAGGGGAACAGATACGCAGTATTTT
V gene: TRBV9
D gene: TRBD2
clone size: -
J gene: TRBJ2-3

CDR3 protein: CVSSVGGGPYNEQFF
CDR3 DNA: TGTGTCAGCAGCGTAGGGGGGGGCCCTTACAATGAGCAGTTCTTC
V gene: TRBV9
D gene: -
clone size: few
J gene: TRBJ2-1

CDR3 protein: CASSSSGTRRETQYF
CDR3 DNA: TGCGCCAGCAGCTCCTCCGGGACTAGAAGAGAGACCCAGTACTTC
V gene: TRBV5-1
D gene: TRBD2
clone size: -
J gene: TRBJ2-5

CDR3 protein: CASSLSSRGLTRNEKRFF
CDR3 DNA: TGTGCCAGCAGTTTATCTTCGAGGGGATTGACGCGAAATGAAAAACGGTTTTTT
V gene: TRBV27
D gene: -
clone size: -
J gene: TRBJ1-4

CDR3 protein: CASSLDWGAKGGELFF
CDR3 DNA: TGTGCCAGCAGCTTAGACTGGGGGGCTAAAGGCGGGGAGCTGTTTTTT
V gene: TRBV7-2
D gene: -
clone size: once
J gene: TRBJ2-2

CDR3 protein: CASSAGTRYYEQYF
CDR3 DNA: TGTGCCAGCAGCGCCGGGACAAGATACTACGAGCAGTACTTC
V gene: TRBV14
D gene: -
clone size: -
J gene: TRBJ2-7

CDR3 protein: CASSLEARGRLAKNIQYF
CDR3 DNA: TGTGCCAGCAGCTTAGAAGCACGGGGCCGACTAGCCAAAAACATTCAGTACTTC
V gene: TRBV7-2
D gene: -
clone size: many
J gene: TRBJ2-4

CDR3 protein: CASSLAGMNGDEQYF
CDR3 DNA: TGTGCCAGCAGCTTAGCCGGGATGAATGGGGACGAGCAGTACTTC
V gene: TRBV7-2
D gene: -
clone size: many
J gene: TRBJ2-7

CDR3 protein: CASSDMGVQASPLHF
CDR3 DNA: TGTGCCAGCAGTGACATGGGGGTCCAGGCTTCACCCCTCCACTTT
V gene: TRBV2
D gene: -
clone size: few
J gene: TRBJ1-6

CDR3 protein: CASSLSPETEAFF
CDR3 DNA: TGTGCCAGCAGCTTATCACCAGAGACTGAAGCTTTCTTT
V gene: TRBV7-3
D gene: -
clone size: -
J gene: TRBJ1-1

CDR3 protein: CASSLGGAYSYNEQFF
CDR3 DNA: TGCGCCAGCAGCTTGGGAGGGGCCTACTCTTACAATGAGCAGTTCTTC
V gene: TRBV5-1
D gene: -
clone size: -
J gene: TRBJ2-1

CDR3 protein: CASSLGGFGGYTF
CDR3 DNA: TGTGCCAGCAGTCTGGGCGGTTTTGGGGGCTACACCTTC
V gene: TRBV12-3/TRBV12-4
D gene: -
clone size: few
J gene: TRBJ1-2

CDR3 protein: CASSLADGGAQETQYF
CDR3 DNA: TGCGCCAGCAGCTTGGCCGACGGGGGGGCCCAAGAGACCCAGTACTTC
V gene: TRBV5-1
D gene: TRBD2
clone size: many
J gene: TRBJ2-5

CDR3 protein: CASSRVEAFF
CDR3 DNA: TGTGCCAGCTCCCGGGTCGAAGCTTTCTTT
V gene: TRBV6-1
D gene: -
clone size: few
J gene: TRBJ1-1

CDR3 protein: CASSLAHGQPQHF
CDR3 DNA: TGTGCCAGCAGCTTGGCGCACGGTCAGCCCCAGCATTTT
V gene: TRBV5-6
D gene: -
clone size: -
J gene: TRBJ1-5

CDR3 protein: CASSLDPGGVREQYF
CDR3 DNA: TGTGCCAGCAGCTTAGATCCAGGCGGCGTGAGGGAGCAGTACTTC
V gene: TRBV11-2
D gene: -
clone size: few
J gene: TRBJ2-5

CDR3 protein: CASSSDGTSGNTQYF
CDR3 DNA: TGCGCCAGCAGCTCAGACGGGACTAGCGGGAATACGCAGTATTTT
V gene: TRBV5-1
D gene: TRBD2
clone size: -
J gene: TRBJ2-3

CDR3 protein: CSFQTSGGAYEQYF
CDR3 DNA: TGCAGTTTCCAGACTAGCGGGGGGGCCTACGAGCAGTACTTC
V gene: TRBV20-1
D gene: TRBD2
clone size: -
J gene: TRBJ2-7

CDR3 protein: CASSYAHRGENEKLFF
CDR3 DNA: TGTGCCAGCAGTTACGCCCACAGGGGAGAAAATGAAAAACTGTTTTTT
V gene: TRBV6-5
D gene: TRBD1
clone size: -
J gene: TRBJ1-4

CDR3 protein: CSARAGTVNSPLHF
CDR3 DNA: TGCAGTGCTAGAGCCGGGACAGTTAATTCACCCCTCCACTTT
V gene: TRBV20-1
D gene: TRBD1
clone size: -
J gene: TRBJ1-6

CDR3 protein: CASSVDTSTDTQYF
CDR3 DNA: TGCGCCAGCAGCGTTGACACCAGCACAGATACGCAGTATTTT
V gene: TRBV5-1
D gene: -
clone size: -
J gene: TRBJ2-3

CDR3 protein: CASSFGQGGNSPPHF
CDR3 DNA: TGTGCCAGCAGCTTCGGACAGGGCGGAAATTCACCCCCCCACTTT
V gene: TRBV5-6
D gene: TRBD1
clone size: -
J gene: TRBJ1-6

CDR3 protein: CASSQSGGMGETQYF
CDR3 DNA: TGTGCCAGCAGTCAGTCGGGGGGGATGGGGGAGACCCAGTACTTC
V gene: TRBV27
D gene: TRBD2
clone size: -
J gene: TRBJ2-5

CDR3 protein: CASSYSAPSVQETQYF
CDR3 DNA: TGTGCCAGCAGTTACTCGGCCCCCTCCGTCCAAGAGACCCAGTACTTC
V gene: TRBV6-5
D gene: -
clone size: many
J gene: TRBJ2-5

CDR3 protein: CASRETGTGGAGANVLTF
CDR3 DNA: TGTGCCAGCAGGGAAACCGGGACAGGGGGCGCTGGGGCCAACGTCCTGACTTTC
V gene: TRBV5-6
D gene: TRBD1
clone size: -
J gene: TRBJ2-6

CDR3 protein: CASSDSEGTSSYEQFF
CDR3 DNA: TGCGCCAGCAGTGATTCAGAGGGGACTAGCTCCTATGAGCAGTTCTTC
V gene: TRBV10-2
D gene: TRBD2
clone size: -
J gene: TRBJ2-1

CDR3 protein: CASSPRDSIGYTF
CDR3 DNA: TGTGCCAGCTCACCACGGGACAGTATTGGCTACACCTTC
V gene: TRBV18
D gene: TRBD1
clone size: many
J gene: TRBJ1-2

CDR3 protein: CASRTGGLGYTF
CDR3 DNA: TGTGCCAGCAGGACAGGGGGCCTTGGCTACACCTTC
V gene: TRBV27
D gene: TRBD1
clone size: many
J gene: TRBJ1-2

CDR3 protein: CTSSAQVETQYF
CDR3 DNA: TGTACCAGCAGCGCCCAGGTGGAGACCCAGTACTTC
V gene: TRBV7-2
D gene: -
clone size: -
J gene: TRBJ2-5

CDR3 protein: CSAPTDRDHNYGYTF
CDR3 DNA: TGCAGTGCTCCGACCGACAGGGATCACAACTATGGCTACACCTTC
V gene: TRBV20-1
D gene: TRBD1
clone size: -
J gene: TRBJ1-2

CDR3 protein: CASSFTGTGGYGYTF
CDR3 DNA: TGTGCCAGCAGTTTCACCGGGACAGGGGGATACGGCTACACCTTC
V gene: TRBV28
D gene: TRBD1
clone size: many
J gene: TRBJ1-2

CDR3 protein: CASSQERWDEQYF
CDR3 DNA: TGCGCCAGCAGCCAAGAAAGGTGGGACGAGCAGTACTTC
V gene: TRBV4-1
D gene: -
clone size: -
J gene: TRBJ2-7

CDR3 protein: CASSDSTSGEQFF
CDR3 DNA: TGTGCCAGCAGTGACTCGACTAGCGGTGAGCAGTTCTTC
V gene: TRBV6-4
D gene: TRBD2
clone size: once
J gene: TRBJ2-1

CDR3 protein: CASSPPAGDDEQYF
CDR3 DNA: TGTGCCAGCTCACCACCAGCGGGGGACGATGAGCAGTACTTC
V gene: TRBV18
D gene: TRBD2
clone size: -
J gene: TRBJ2-7

CDR3 protein: CASSYSGLYGSGTNVLTF
CDR3 DNA: TGTGCCAGCAGTTACTCAGGCCTCTACGGCTCTGGGACCAACGTCCTGACTTTC
V gene: TRBV6-5
D gene: -
clone size: -
J gene: TRBJ2-6

CDR3 protein: CASSVGHLDEKLFF
CDR3 DNA: TGTGCCAGCAGCGTAGGCCACCTTGATGAAAAACTGTTTTTT
V gene: TRBV9
D gene: -
clone size: few
J gene: TRBJ1-4

CDR3 protein: CASSLGTSGGSEQFF
CDR3 DNA: TGCGCCAGCAGCTTGGGGACTAGCGGGGGTTCTGAGCAGTTCTTC
V gene: TRBV5-1
D gene: TRBD2
clone size: -
J gene: TRBJ2-1

CDR3 protein: CSARGLAGVSEQYF
CDR3 DNA: TGCAGTGCAAGAGGGCTAGCGGGAGTATCCGAGCAGTACTTC
V gene: TRBV20-1
D gene: TRBD2
clone size: once
J gene: TRBJ2-7

CDR3 protein: CASGRTGAGEKLFF
CDR3 DNA: TGTGCCAGCGGAAGGACAGGGGCCGGGGAAAAACTGTTTTTT
V gene: TRBV28
D gene: TRBD1
clone size: -
J gene: TRBJ1-4

CDR3 protein: CASRPSGGTSDTQYF
CDR3 DNA: TGTGCCAGCAGACCTAGCGGGGGGACCTCAGATACGCAGTATTTT
V gene: TRBV6-6
D gene: TRBD2
clone size: -
J gene: TRBJ2-3

CDR3 protein: CATSDSATGGGYTF
CDR3 DNA: TGTGCCACCAGTGACTCAGCGACAGGGGGCGGCTACACCTTC
V gene: TRBV24-1
D gene: TRBD1
clone size: many
J gene: TRBJ1-2